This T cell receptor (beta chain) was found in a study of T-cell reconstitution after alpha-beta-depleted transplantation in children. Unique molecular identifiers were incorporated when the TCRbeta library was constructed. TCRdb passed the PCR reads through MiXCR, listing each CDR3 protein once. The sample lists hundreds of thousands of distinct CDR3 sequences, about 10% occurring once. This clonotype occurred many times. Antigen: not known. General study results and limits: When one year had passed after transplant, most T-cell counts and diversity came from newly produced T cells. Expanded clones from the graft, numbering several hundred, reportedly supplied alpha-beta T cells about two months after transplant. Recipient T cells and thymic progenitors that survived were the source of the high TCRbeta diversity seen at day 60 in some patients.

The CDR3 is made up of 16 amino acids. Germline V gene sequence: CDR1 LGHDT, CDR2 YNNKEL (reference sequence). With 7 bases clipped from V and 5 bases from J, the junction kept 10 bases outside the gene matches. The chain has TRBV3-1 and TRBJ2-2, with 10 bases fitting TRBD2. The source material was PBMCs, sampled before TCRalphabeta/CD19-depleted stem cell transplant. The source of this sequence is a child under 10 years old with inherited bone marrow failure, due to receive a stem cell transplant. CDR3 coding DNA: TGTGCCAGCACACAAGGAGCGGGAGGGATTACCGGGGAGCTGTTTTTT. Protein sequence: CASTQGAGGITGELFF.